Detailed here is one TCR beta chain. The sample comes from a study of a mutant IDH1 vaccine in newly diagnosed glioma. Germline CDR1 and CDR2: ENHRY and SYGVKD. Trimming at V came to 5 bases and at J to 5 bases, leaving 8 bases not matched to a gene. The CDR3 contains 14 residues. Time point defined: baseline, week 1 (first vaccination visit). Treatment defined: pre-vaccination baseline after standard-of-care therapy. Produced via immunoSEQ multiplex PCR; TCRdb's table is partial and in-frame only. The profile shows about 96,000 clones, around 80% of them singletons. The input for sequencing was PBMCs, taken from a glioma patient treated with radiotherapy, temozolomide or both. This rearrangement joins TRBV10-3 to TRBJ2-7; 8 bases align to TRBD1. The clonotype was recovered from a man in his forties or fifties with glioma. CDR3 residues: CAISRTGRDHEQYF. As DNA, the CDR3 is TGTGCCATCAGTAGGACAGGGAGAGACCACGAGCAGTACTTC.